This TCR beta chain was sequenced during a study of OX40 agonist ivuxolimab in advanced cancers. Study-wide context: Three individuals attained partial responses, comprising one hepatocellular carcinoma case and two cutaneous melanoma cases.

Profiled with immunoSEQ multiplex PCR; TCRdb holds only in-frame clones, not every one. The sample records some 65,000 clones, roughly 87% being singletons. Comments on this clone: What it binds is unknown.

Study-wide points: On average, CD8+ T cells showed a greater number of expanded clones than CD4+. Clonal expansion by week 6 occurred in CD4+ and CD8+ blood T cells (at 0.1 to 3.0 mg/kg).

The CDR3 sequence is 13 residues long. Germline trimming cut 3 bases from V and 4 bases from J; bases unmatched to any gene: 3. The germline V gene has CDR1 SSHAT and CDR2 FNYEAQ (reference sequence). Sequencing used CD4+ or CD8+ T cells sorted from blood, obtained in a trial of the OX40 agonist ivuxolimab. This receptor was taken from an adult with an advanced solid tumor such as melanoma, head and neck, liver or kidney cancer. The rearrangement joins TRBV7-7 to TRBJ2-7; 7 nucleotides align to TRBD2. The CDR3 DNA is TGTGCCAGCAGCTTGGGAGGGGATTACGAGCAGTACTTC. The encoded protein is CASSLGGDYEQYF. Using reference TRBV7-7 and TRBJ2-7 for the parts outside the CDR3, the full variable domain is GAGVSQSPRYKVTKRGQDVTLRCDPISSHATLYWYQQALGQGPEFLTYFNYEAQPDKSGLPSDRFSAERPEGSISTLTIQRTEQRDSAMYRCASSLGGDYEQYFGPGTRLTVT.